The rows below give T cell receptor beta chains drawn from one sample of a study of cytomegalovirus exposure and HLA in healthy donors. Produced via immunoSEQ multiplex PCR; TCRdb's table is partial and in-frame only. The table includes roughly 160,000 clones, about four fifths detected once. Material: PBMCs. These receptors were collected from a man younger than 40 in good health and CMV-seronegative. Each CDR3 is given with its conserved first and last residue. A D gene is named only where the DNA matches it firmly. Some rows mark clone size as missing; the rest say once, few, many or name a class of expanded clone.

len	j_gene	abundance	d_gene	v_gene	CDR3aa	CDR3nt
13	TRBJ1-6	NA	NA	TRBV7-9	CASSRLEARSLHF	TGTGCCAGCAGCCGACTTGAGGCCCGGAGCCTCCACTTT
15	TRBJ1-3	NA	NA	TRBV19	CASSLTGNSGNTIYF	TGTGCCAGTAGTTTGACAGGAAACTCTGGAAACACCATATATTTT
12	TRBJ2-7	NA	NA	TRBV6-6	CASSMGPREQYF	TGTGCCAGTAGTATGGGCCCGCGTGAGCAGTACTTC
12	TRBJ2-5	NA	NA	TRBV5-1	CASSSSGETQYF	TGCGCCAGCAGCTCTTCCGGAGAGACCCAGTACTTC
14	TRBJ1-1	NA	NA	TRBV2	CASSDQYRDTEAFF	TGTGCCAGCAGTGATCAGTACAGGGACACTGAAGCTTTCTTT
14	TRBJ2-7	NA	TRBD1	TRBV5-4	CASSFGTGVYEQYF	TGTGCCAGCAGCTTTGGGACAGGGGTCTACGAGCAGTACTTC
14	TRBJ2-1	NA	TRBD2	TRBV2	CASRRLAGRDEQFF	TGTGCCAGCAGGAGACTAGCGGGGCGCGATGAGCAGTTCTTC
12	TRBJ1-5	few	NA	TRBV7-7	CGNGVGNQPQHF	TGTGGGAACGGGGTTGGCAATCAGCCCCAGCATTTT
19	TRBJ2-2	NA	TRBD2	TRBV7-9	CASSLGGVRTSGNTGELFF	TGTGCCAGCAGCTTAGGGGGGGTACGGACTAGCGGAAACACCGGGGAGCTGTTTTTT
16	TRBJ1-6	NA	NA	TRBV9	CASSENGGAINSPLHF	TGTGCCAGCAGCGAAAACGGGGGGGCGATTAATTCACCCCTCCACTTT
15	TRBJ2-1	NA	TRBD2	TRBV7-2	CASSLTSGVYNEQFF	TGTGCCAGCAGCTTAACTAGCGGGGTTTACAATGAGCAGTTCTTC
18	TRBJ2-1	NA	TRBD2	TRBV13	CASSSGTSGPAPYNEQFF	TGTGCCAGCAGCTCAGGCACTAGCGGCCCTGCCCCCTACAATGAGCAGTTCTTC
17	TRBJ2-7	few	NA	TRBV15	CATSRVWRGEASYEQYF	TGTGCCACCAGCAGAGTCTGGCGGGGTGAGGCCTCCTACGAGCAGTACTTC
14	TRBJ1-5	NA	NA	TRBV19	CASSPRREHQPQHF	TGTGCCAGTAGTCCTAGACGGGAGCATCAGCCCCAGCATTTT
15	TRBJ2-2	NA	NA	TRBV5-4	CASRLGPTNTGELFF	TGTGCCAGCAGGTTGGGGCCCACGAACACCGGGGAGCTGTTTTTT
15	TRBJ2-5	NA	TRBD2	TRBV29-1	CSVESGLAGGETQYF	TGCAGCGTTGAATCAGGACTAGCGGGAGGGGAGACCCAGTACTTC
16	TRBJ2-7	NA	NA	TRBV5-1	CASSLVIGQAGGEQYF	TGCGCCAGCAGCTTGGTAATTGGACAGGCCGGAGGGGAGCAGTACTTC
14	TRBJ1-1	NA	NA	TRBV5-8	CASSSWGGDTEAFF	TGTGCCAGCAGCAGCTGGGGCGGGGACACTGAAGCTTTCTTT
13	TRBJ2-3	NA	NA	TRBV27	CASSIQGRDTQYF	TGTGCCAGCAGCATACAGGGGAGGGATACGCAGTATTTT
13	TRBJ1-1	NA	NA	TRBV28	CASSSPPSGYAFF	TGTGCCAGCAGTTCTCCCCCTTCGGGGTACGCTTTCTTT
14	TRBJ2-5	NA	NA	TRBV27	CASSRGATGETQYF	TGTGCCAGCAGCCGGGGGGCAACCGGTGAGACCCAGTACTTC
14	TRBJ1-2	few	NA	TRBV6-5	CASSELRGANGYTF	TGTGCCAGCAGTGAATTGCGGGGGGCTAATGGCTACACCTTC
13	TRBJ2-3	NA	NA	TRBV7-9	CASSLAGRITQYF	TGTGCCAGCAGCCTAGCCGGGAGAATTACGCAGTATTTT
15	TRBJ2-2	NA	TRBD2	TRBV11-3	CASSLLAGTTGELFF	TGTGCCAGCAGCTTACTAGCGGGAACCACCGGGGAGCTGTTTTTT
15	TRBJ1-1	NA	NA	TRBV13	CASSLRGGDMTEAFF	TGTGCCAGCAGCCTACGTGGGGGGGATATGACTGAAGCTTTCTTT
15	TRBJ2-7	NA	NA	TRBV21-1	CASSKVQDRAGEQYF	TGTGCCAGCAGCAAAGTTCAGGACAGGGCGGGGGAGCAGTACTTC
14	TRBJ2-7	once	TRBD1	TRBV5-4	CASSRPGTVYEQYF	TGTGCCAGCAGCCGCCCTGGGACAGTCTACGAGCAGTACTTC
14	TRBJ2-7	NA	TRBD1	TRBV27	CASSLSTGGYEQYF	TGTGCCAGCAGTTTATCGACAGGGGGCTACGAGCAGTACTTC
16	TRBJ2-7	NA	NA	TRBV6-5	CASSYSLQGRSYEQYF	TGTGCCAGCAGTTACTCCCTACAGGGCCGATCCTACGAGCAGTACTTC
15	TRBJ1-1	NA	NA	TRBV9	CASSREPGHGTEAFF	TGTGCCAGCAGTCGAGAGCCGGGACACGGCACTGAAGCTTTCTTT
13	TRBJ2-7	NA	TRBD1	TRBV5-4	CASSIGTAYEQYF	TGTGCCAGCAGCATAGGGACAGCCTACGAGCAGTACTTC
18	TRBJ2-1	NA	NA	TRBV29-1	CSVEVRRQKFEFYNEQFF	TGCAGCGTTGAGGTTAGACGACAGAAATTTGAGTTCTACAATGAGCAGTTCTTC
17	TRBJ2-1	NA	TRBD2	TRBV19	CASSTGLAGGADNEQFF	TGTGCCAGTAGTACCGGACTAGCGGGGGGGGCTGACAATGAGCAGTTCTTC
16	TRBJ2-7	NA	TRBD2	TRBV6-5	CASSSSGLAESYEQYF	TGTGCCAGCAGTTCTAGTGGACTAGCGGAATCCTACGAGCAGTACTTC
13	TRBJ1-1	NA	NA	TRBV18	CASSSGANTEAFF	TGTGCCAGCTCTTCAGGGGCGAACACTGAAGCTTTCTTT
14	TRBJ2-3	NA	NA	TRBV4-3	CASSHALGQGTQYF	TGCGCCAGCAGCCATGCCTTAGGACAAGGTACGCAGTATTTT
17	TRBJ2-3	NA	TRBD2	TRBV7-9	CASSAGTSGGPGDTQYF	TGTGCCAGCAGCGCTGGGACTAGCGGGGGCCCGGGGGATACGCAGTATTTT
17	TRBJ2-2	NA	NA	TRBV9	CASSVGTETEYTGELFF	TGTGCCAGCAGCGTAGGTACAGAGACAGAATACACCGGGGAGCTGTTTTTT
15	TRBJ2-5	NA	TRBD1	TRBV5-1	CASSLGQGAQETQYF	TGCGCCAGCAGCTTGGGACAGGGGGCCCAAGAGACCCAGTACTTC
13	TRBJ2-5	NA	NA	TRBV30	CAWSRNSQETQYF	TGTGCCTGGAGCCGGAACAGCCAAGAGACCCAGTACTTC
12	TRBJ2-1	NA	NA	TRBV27	CASSFSRDEQFF	TGTGCCAGCAGTTTCTCCCGGGATGAGCAGTTCTTC
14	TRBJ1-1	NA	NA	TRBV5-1	CASSSGLLDTEAFF	TGCGCCAGCAGCTCGGGACTCTTAGACACTGAAGCTTTCTTT
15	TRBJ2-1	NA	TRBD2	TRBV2	CASSATSGAPNEQFF	TGTGCCAGCAGTGCGACTAGCGGGGCCCCAAATGAGCAGTTCTTC
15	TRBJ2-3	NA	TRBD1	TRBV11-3	CASSTGQGAGDTQYF	TGTGCCAGCAGCACCGGACAGGGGGCTGGAGATACGCAGTATTTT
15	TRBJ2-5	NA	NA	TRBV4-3	CASSPRVGTAETQYF	TGCGCCAGCAGCCCGCGGGTCGGAACCGCAGAGACCCAGTACTTC
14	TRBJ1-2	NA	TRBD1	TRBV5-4	CASSLGRDSNGYTF	TGTGCCAGCAGCTTGGGAAGGGACAGCAATGGCTACACCTTC